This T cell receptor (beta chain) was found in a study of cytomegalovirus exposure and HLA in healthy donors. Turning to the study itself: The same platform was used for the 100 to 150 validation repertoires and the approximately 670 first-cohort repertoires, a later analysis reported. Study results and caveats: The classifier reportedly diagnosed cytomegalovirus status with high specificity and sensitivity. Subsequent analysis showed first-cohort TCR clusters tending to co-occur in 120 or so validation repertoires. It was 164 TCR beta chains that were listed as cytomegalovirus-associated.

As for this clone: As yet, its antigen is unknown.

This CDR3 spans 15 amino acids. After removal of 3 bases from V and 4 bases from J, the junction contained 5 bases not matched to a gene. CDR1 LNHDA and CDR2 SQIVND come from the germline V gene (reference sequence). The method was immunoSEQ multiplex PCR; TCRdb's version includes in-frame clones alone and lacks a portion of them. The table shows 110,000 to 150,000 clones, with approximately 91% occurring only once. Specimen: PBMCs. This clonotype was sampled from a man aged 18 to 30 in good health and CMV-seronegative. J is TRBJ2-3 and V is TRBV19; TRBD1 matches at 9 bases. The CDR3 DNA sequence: TGTGCCAGTAGTATGATCGGGACAGGGTCAGATACGCAGTATTTT. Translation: CASSMIGTGSDTQYF.